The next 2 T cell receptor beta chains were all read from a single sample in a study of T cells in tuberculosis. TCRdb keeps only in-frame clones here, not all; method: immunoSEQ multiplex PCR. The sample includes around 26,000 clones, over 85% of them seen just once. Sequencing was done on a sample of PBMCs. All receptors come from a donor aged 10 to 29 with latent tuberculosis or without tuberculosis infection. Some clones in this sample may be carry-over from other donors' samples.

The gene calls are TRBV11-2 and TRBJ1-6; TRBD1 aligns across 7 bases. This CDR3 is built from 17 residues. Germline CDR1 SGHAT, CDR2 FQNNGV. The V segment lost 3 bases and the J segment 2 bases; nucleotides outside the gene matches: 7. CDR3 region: CASSFIQGSTYNSPLHF. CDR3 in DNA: TGTGCCAGCAGCTTCATACAGGGGAGCACCTATAATTCACCCCTCCACTTT.

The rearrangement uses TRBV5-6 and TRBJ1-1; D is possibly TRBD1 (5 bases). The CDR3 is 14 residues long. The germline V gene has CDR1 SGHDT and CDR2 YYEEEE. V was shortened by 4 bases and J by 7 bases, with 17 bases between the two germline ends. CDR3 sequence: CASSRPTGPFEAFF. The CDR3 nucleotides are TGTGCCAGCAGCAGGCCCACAGGCCCTTTTGAAGCTTTCTTT.